The TCR beta chain under discussion was sequenced for a study of CD8+ T cells in alopecia areata. Extracted RNA was reverse transcribed, and the resulting cDNA served as sequencing template. Libraries were prepared by immunoSEQ multiplex PCR; TCRdb keeps only in-frame clonotypes and omits some of them. This table holds 95,000 to 110,000 clones, 45% to 60% found once. V shed 5 bases and J 5 bases; nucleotides not matched to a gene: 6. The CDR3 is 14 amino acids. In germline, CDR1 is SEHNR, CDR2 FQNEAQ (reference sequence). The rearrangement links TRBV7-9 to TRBJ1-1; TRBD1 agrees at 9 bases. Material for sequencing was CD4+ T cells sorted from blood. The source of this sequence is a human donor in good health. CDR3 amino acids: CASSLTGGKTEAFF. CDR3 nucleotides: TGTGCCAGCAGCCTGACAGGGGGTAAAACTGAAGCTTTCTTT.